This T cell receptor (beta chain) was recorded in a study of blood T cells in healthy people across ages. Study-level findings and limits: Strong correlation was found linking TCR beta diversity to naive T cell percentage.

Individuals who donated were healthy Caucasians from Russia aged roughly 6 to 100. Isolating PBMCs gave at least 7 million of these cells per sample. This clonotype was recorded a few times. Its cognate antigen is unknown. Sample-barcoded 5' priming and a J-beta primer mix drove a second PCR of roughly 7 to 11 cycles. A tag from a template-switch adaptor with 12 random nucleotides marked each cDNA molecule. TCRdb reanalysed the 5' RACE reads using MiXCR and keeps one entry per CDR3 protein. The sample lists around 800,000 distinct CDR3 sequences; about 42% were seen once. The sequenced sample consisted of blood. This receptor was obtained from a man in his 60s in good health.

CDR3 residues: CASRGAGVQGETQYF. The CDR3 DNA reads as TGTGCCAGCAGAGGAGCGGGGGTCCAGGGGGAGACCCAGTACTTC. The J gene is TRBJ2-5, the V gene TRBV2; 8 bases match TRBD2. This CDR3 is 15 amino acids long. With V trimmed by 6 bases and J by 5 bases, 11 bases remained unmatched. Germline-derived CDR1 and CDR2 are SNHLY and FYNNEI. Filled out from reference TRBV2 and TRBJ2-5, the complete variable domain reads EPEVTQTPSHQVTQMGQEVILRCVPISNHLYFYWYRQILGQKVEFLVSFYNNEISEKSEIFDDQFSVERPDGSNFTLKIRSTKLEDSAMYFCASRGAGVQGETQYFGPGTRLLVL.